This T cell receptor beta chain stems from a study of T cells after yellow fever vaccination. Notes on this clonotype: What it binds is unknown.

Study results and caveats: Faster peaking, at day 5 versus 15, marked a secondary response that was weaker. Most clones from primary vaccination resurfaced after the booster (approximately 95% CD4, around 90% CD8). A limited proportion of clonotypes was detected within both the CD4 and CD8 compartments.

MiXCR, applied by TCRdb to the 5' RACE reads, yields one record per CDR3 protein. The table records under 700,000 distinct CDR3 sequences, about 17% of them present only once. Germline V lookup: CDR1 MDHEN, CDR2 SYDVKM. This CDR3 is 11 amino acids long. V was clipped by 6 bases and J by 10 bases, with 10 bases between them. The sample here was PBMCs, taken about 5 days after the first yellow fever vaccination. This chain uses TRBV28 with TRBJ2-1; a possible D gene is TRBD2 (6 bases). The sequence derives from a man between 18 and 29 years old who received the YFV17D yellow fever vaccine. This chain's CDR3 is CASSPRGEQFF. The CDR3 bases are TGTGCCAGCAGCCCCCGGGGGGAGCAGTTCTTC. The full variable domain, with the rest looked up from reference TRBV28 and TRBJ2-1, is DVKVTQSSRYLVKRTGEKVFLECVQDMDHENMFWYRQDPGLGLRLIYFSYDVKMKEKGDIPEGYSVSREKKERFSLILESASTNQTSMYLCASSPRGEQFFGPGTRLTVL.